The subject of this entry is one TCR beta chain. Its antigen specificity is not known. No base quality information exists; no much larger clone differs at one position. The data stem from a study of blood T cell repertoires in COVID-19 (dated by TCRdb to 2018 to 2020). About the investigation overall: Samples from collaborators originated in the United States, Italy and Spain and spanned both the acute and convalescent phases of COVID-19. The material from the prospective study consisted of cDNA or gDNA derived from T cells, B-cell-depleted T cells, or PBMCs. The repertoires were released in a freely available public database meant as a resource for research on the immune response to SARS-CoV-2. Samples came from the ongoing ImmuneRACE study (first 160 participants) plus 1,254 subjects from 6 global collaborators. A de-identified subject ID, COVID-19 status, age in years and sex were almost always included in the sample metadata. Subjects who had been exposed to COVID-19, were actively infected with it, or had recovered from it provided the deeply sampled blood TCRbeta repertoires that made up the dataset. Where available, HLA class I and class II types were taken from metadata supplied by the sample provider and were not determined by assay-based typing. Here is what the overall study found, with its caveats: Clinical and demographic metadata were provided uncurated, with the amount varying by source and participant.

TCRbeta CDR3 regions were amplified from genomic DNA by means of the immunoSEQ Assay, a bias-controlled multiplex PCR. In the paper's pipeline: Nucleated cell counts per sample were estimated from amplification of reference gene primers within the assay. To quantify the absolute abundance of each unique TCRbeta CDR3 rearrangement, sequence reads were collapsed and filtered. For each sample, productive Simpson clonality was calculated by taking the square root of Simpson's diversity index across productive rearrangements. The table was pulled from immuneACCESS by TCRdb, which kept in-frame rearrangements only. Such tables lose some clones; where checked, under half of the loss comes from unresolved V genes, and the rest has no known cause. The V and J calls and clone size are taken from that table; D and trimming were inferred from the DNA. For this sample the table gives some 490,000 clones, of which roughly nine tenths were detected only once. Roughly 8% of the sample is taken by the ten largest.

In the prospective study, participants were about 18 to 95 years old, resided in about two dozen geographic areas of the United States, and were enrolled through a virtual design. Cohort assignment in the prospective study relied on participant-reported clinical history from a screening survey and a study questionnaire. Recovered participants in ImmuneRACE Cohort 3 were defined by two consecutive negative NP/OP PCR tests, clearance by a healthcare professional, or resolution of symptoms. In the prospective study, mobile phlebotomists collected whole blood, serum and a nasopharyngeal or oropharyngeal swab from each participant. Prospective study participants could optionally give additional blood draws and questionnaires over a 2-month period. Before DNA extraction, prospective study blood samples were shipped either frozen or at room temperature. The sequence was obtained from a woman aged 60-70 years who had recovered from COVID-19. Material for sequencing was PBMCs or T cells enriched from blood (not recorded which).

The encoded CDR3 is CATSGTRLGENTIYF. The nucleotides are TGTGCCACCTCCGGGACCCGACTAGGGGAAAACACCATATATTTT. The sequence joins TRBV28 to TRBJ1-3; matching of 5 bases hints at TRBD1 as the D gene. CDR1 is given as MDHEN and CDR2 as SYDVKM, both from the germline V gene. At the junction V is shortened by 10 bases and J by 6 bases, with 22 bases in between. The CDR3 holds 15 amino acids from the cysteine to the phenylalanine. Just CDR3 DNA is preserved here, 45 bases in frame from base 1.